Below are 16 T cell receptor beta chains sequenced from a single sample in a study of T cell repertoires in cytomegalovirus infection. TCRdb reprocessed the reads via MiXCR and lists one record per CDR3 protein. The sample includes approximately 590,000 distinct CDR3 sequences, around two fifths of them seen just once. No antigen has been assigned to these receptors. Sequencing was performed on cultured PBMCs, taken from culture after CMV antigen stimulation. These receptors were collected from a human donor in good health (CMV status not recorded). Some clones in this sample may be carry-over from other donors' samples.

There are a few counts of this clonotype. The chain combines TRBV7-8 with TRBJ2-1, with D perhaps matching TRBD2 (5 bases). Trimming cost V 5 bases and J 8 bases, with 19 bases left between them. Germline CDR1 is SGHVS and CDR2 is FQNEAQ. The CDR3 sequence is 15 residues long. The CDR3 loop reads CASSQWGASEDEQFF. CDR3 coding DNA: TGTGCCAGCAGCCAGTGGGGAGCCAGTGAAGATGAGCAGTTCTTC.

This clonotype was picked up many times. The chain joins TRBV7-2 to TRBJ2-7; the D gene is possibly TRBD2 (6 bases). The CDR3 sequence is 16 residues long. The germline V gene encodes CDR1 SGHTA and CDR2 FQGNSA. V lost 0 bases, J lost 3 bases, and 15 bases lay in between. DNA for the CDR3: TGTGCCAGCAGCTTAGCGCCGGGCGGGATCTTCTACGAGCAGTACTTC. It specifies CASSLAPGGIFYEQYF.

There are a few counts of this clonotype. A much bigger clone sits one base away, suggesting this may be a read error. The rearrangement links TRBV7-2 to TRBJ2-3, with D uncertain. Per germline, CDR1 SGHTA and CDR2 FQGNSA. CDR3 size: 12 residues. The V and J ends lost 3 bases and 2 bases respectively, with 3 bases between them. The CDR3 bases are TGTGCCAGCAGCTTTGACACAGATACGCAGTATTTT. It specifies CASSFDTDTQYF.

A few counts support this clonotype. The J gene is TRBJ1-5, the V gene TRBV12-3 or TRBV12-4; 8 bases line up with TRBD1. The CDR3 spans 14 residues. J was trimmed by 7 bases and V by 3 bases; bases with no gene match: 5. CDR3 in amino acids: CASSLADRGQPQHF. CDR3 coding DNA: TGTGCCAGCAGTTTGGCAGACAGGGGCCAGCCCCAGCATTTT.

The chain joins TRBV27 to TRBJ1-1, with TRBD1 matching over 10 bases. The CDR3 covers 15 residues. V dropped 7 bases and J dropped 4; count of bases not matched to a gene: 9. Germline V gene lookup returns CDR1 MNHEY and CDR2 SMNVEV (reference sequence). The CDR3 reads CASNPRGQGSTEAFF. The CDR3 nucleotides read TGTGCCAGCAACCCCCGGGGACAGGGGAGCACTGAAGCTTTCTTT.

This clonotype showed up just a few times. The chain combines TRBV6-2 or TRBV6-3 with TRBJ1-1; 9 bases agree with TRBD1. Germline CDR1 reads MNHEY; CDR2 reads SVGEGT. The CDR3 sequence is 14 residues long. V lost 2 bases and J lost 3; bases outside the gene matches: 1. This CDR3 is CASSYRQGDTEAFF. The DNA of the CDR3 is TGTGCCAGCAGTTACCGACAGGGGGACACTGAAGCTTTCTTT.

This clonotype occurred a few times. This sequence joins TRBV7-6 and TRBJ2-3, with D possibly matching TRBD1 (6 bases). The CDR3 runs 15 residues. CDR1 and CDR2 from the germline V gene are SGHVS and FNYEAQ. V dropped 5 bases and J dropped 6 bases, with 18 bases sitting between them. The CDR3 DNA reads TGTGCCAGCAGCCCCTCAGGGGTTCGAGTGGATACGCAGTATTTT. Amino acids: CASSPSGVRVDTQYF.

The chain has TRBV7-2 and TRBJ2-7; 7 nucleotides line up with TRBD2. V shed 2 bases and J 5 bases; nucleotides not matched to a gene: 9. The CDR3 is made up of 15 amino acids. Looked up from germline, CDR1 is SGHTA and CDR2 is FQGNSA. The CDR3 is CASSLQTSLSHEQYF. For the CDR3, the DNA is TGTGCCAGCAGCTTACAGACTAGCTTGAGCCACGAGCAGTACTTC.

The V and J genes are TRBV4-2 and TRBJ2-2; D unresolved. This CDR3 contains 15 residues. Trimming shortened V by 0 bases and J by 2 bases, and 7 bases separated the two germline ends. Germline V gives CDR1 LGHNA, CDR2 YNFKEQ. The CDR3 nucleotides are TGTGCCAGCAGCCAAGATCCGGATAACACCGGGGAGCTGTTTTTT. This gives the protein CASSQDPDNTGELFF.

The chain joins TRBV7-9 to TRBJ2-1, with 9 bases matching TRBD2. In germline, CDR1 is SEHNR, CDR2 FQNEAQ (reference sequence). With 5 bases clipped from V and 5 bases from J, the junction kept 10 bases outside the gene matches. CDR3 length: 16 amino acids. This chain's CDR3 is CASSPKVAGADNEQFF. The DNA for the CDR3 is TGTGCCAGCAGCCCCAAGGTAGCGGGAGCCGACAATGAGCAGTTCTTC.

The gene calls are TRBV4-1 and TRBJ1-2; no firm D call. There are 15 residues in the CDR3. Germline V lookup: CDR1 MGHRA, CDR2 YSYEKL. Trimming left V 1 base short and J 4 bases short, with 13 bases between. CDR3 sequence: CASSQGRLPAYGYTF. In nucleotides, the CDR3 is TGCGCCAGCAGCCAAGGAAGGCTCCCTGCCTATGGCTACACCTTC.

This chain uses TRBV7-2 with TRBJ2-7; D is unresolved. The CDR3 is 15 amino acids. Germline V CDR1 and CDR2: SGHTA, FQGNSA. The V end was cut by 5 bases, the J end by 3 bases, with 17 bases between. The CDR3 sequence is CASSLTSTGRYEQYF. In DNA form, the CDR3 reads TGTGCCAGCAGCCTCACCTCTACGGGCCGCTACGAGCAGTACTTC.

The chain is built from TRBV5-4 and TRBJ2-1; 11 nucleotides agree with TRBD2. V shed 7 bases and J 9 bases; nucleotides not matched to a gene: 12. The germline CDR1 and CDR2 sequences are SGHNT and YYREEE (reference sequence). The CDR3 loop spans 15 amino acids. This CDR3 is CASRTRLAGSSEQFF. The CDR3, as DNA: TGTGCCAGCCGGACTCGACTAGCGGGAAGCAGTGAGCAGTTCTTC.

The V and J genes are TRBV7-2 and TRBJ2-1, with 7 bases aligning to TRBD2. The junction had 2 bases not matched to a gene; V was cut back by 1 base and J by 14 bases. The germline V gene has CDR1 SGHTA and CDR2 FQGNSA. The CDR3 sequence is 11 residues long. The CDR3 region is CASSLGGGEFF. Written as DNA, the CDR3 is TGTGCCAGCAGCTTAGGGGGGGGGGAGTTCTTC.

The CDR3 sequence: CASLRGSKDEQYF. The CDR3 nucleotides are TGTGCCAGCCTCCGCGGGAGTAAGGACGAGCAGTACTTC. The chain links TRBV6-2 or TRBV6-3 to TRBJ2-7; the match to TRBD2 covers 7 bases. V was pared by 8 bases and J by 5 bases, with 9 bases of the junction left unmatched. Germline lookup yields CDR1 MNHEY and CDR2 SVGEGT. CDR3 size: 13 residues.

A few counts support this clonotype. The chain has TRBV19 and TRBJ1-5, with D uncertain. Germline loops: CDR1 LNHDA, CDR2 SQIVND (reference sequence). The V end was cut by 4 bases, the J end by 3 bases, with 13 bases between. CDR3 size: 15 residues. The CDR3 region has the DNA TGTGCCAGTAGTACCGCAAGAACAATCAATCAGCCCCAGCATTTT. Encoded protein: CASSTARTINQPQHF.